These 12 T cell receptor beta chains were all obtained from the same sample, sequenced in a study of blood T cell repertoires in COVID-19. Libraries were prepared by immunoSEQ multiplex PCR; TCRdb keeps only in-frame clonotypes and omits some of them. The data hold about 130,000 clones, with about 80% observed a single time. Sequencing input: peripheral blood. Receptor source: a woman aged 80 or over with acute or convalescent COVID-19.

This clone came up a few times. The V gene is TRBV11-3, the J gene TRBJ1-6; D remains ambiguous. The germline V gene encodes CDR1 SGHNT and CDR2 YENEEA. The CDR3 is 13 residues long. V was pared by 0 bases and J by 9 bases, with 6 bases between. The CDR3, as DNA: TGTGCCAGCAGCTTAGAGGGAGGTTCACCCCTCCACTTT. It is translated as CASSLEGGSPLHF.

The V gene is TRBV18, the J gene TRBJ1-3, with D perhaps matching TRBD1 (6 bases). V shed 8 bases and J shed 2 bases, with 13 bases lying between them. The germline V gene encodes CDR1 KGHSH and CDR2 LQKENI. The CDR3 runs 14 residues. Here the CDR3 DNA reads TGTGCCAGCGCGGTACAGGGTCCTGGAAACACCATATATTTT. This gives the protein CASAVQGPGNTIYF.

This chain uses TRBV9 with TRBJ1-1; no reliable D call. Germline lookup yields CDR1 SGDLS and CDR2 YYNGEE. V gave up 0 bases and J gave up 0 bases, with 6 bases separating them. The CDR3 is 14 residues long. The CDR3 DNA is TGTGCCAGCAGCGTAGGGCAAGTGAACACTGAAGCTTTCTTT. Residues: CASSVGQVNTEAFF.

The chain joins TRBV6-5 to TRBJ1-2; 7 nucleotides align to TRBD1. V trimming: 5 bases; J trimming: 0 bases; junction bases outside the gene matches: 3. The CDR3 length is 14 residues. Germline V gene data show CDR1 as MNHEY and CDR2 as SVGAGI. The CDR3 is CASSLTGSNYGYTF. CDR3 nucleotides: TGTGCCAGCAGTCTGACAGGGTCTAACTATGGCTACACCTTC.

This sequence joins TRBV27 and TRBJ2-1, with 9 positions matching TRBD2. The V gene end was trimmed by 2 bases and the J gene end by 3 bases; junction bases not matched to a gene: 8. The germline V gene has CDR1 MNHEY and CDR2 SMNVEV (reference sequence). This CDR3 is built from 17 residues. This chain's CDR3 is CASSLDRLAGIYNEQFF. The CDR3 DNA sequence: TGTGCCAGCAGTTTAGATCGCCTAGCGGGGATCTACAATGAGCAGTTCTTC.

The chain has TRBV9 and TRBJ1-1; TRBD1 agrees at 9 bases. CDR1 SGDLS and CDR2 YYNGEE come from the germline V gene. This CDR3 region has 18 residues. Trimming cost V 0 bases and J 6 bases; bases outside gene matches: 15. The CDR3 DNA is TGTGCCAGCAGCGTAGAACGGGACAGGGAGATTTTTGAAGCTGAAGCTTTCTTT. Translated, it gives CASSVERDREIFEAEAFF.

The gene calls are TRBV7-8 and TRBJ1-2; 7 positions match TRBD1. The germline gives CDR1 SGHVS, CDR2 FQNEAQ. V dropped 5 bases and J dropped 4; count of bases not matched to a gene: 7. The CDR3 sequence is 14 residues long. CDR3 region: CASSLDRVPYGYTF. CDR3 in DNA: TGTGCCAGCAGCCTCGACAGGGTCCCCTATGGCTACACCTTC.

The J gene is TRBJ1-6, the V gene TRBV12-5; D may be TRBD1 (6 bases). The germline V gene encodes CDR1 LGHNT and CDR2 FRNRAP. There are 15 residues in the CDR3. Trimming took 6 bases from V and 8 from J, leaving 17 bases between them. CDR3 residues: CASGPRTDRDSPLHF. The CDR3 DNA sequence: TGTGCTAGTGGCCCTCGGACAGATCGGGATTCACCCCTCCACTTT.

In its sample, this clone was seen once. The rearrangement joins TRBV2 to TRBJ1-5, with 8 bases lining up with TRBD1. Unmatched junction bases numbered 5, after V lost 6 bases and J lost 1 base. Germline V CDR1 and CDR2: SNHLY, FYNNEI. This CDR3 region has 15 residues. This CDR3 is CASRDGTGSNQPQHF. DNA for the CDR3: TGTGCCAGCAGGGACGGGACAGGCAGCAATCAGCCCCAGCATTTT.

A few counts support this clone. Here the CDR3 reads CASSPAGTASNYGYTF. CDR3 sequence (DNA): TGTGCCAGCAGCCCTGCCGGGACAGCCTCTAACTATGGCTACACCTTC. This chain connects TRBV4-2 to TRBJ1-2; TRBD1 agrees at 7 bases. V was clipped by 4 bases and J by 0 bases; unmatched bases: 8. This CDR3 comprises 16 residues. CDR1 and CDR2 (germline): LGHNA, YNFKEQ.

The chain is built from TRBV6-2 or TRBV6-3 and TRBJ1-5; tentatively, D is TRBD1 (6 bases). The CDR3 runs 14 residues. The ends were cut back, 6 bases at V and 7 bases at J, with 16 bases in the middle. Per germline, CDR1 MNHEY and CDR2 SVGEGT. The CDR3 reads CASSRDRSGQPQHF. As DNA, the CDR3 is TGTGCCAGCAGCCGAGACAGGTCCGGACAGCCCCAGCATTTT.

The V call is TRBV5-1, the J call TRBJ1-1, with D unclear. V was pared by 2 bases and J by 6 bases, with 8 bases between. CDR3 length: 12 residues. Germline values: CDR1 SGHRS, CDR2 YFSETQ. CDR3 bases: TGCGCCAGCAGCTTCCCGGGTTCTGAAGCTTTCTTT. It is translated as CASSFPGSEAFF.